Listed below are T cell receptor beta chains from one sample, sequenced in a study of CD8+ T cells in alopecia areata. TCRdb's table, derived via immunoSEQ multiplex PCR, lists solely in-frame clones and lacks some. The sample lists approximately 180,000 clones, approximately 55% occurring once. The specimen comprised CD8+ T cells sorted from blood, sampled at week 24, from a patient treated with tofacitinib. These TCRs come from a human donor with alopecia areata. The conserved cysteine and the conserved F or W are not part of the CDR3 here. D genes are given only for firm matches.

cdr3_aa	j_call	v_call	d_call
ASSDAERRDYEQY	TRBJ2-7	TRBV7-9	.
ASSSPDREGGYGYT	TRBJ1-2	TRBV19	TRBD1
ASSLSFTRNEQF	TRBJ2-1	TRBV7-8	.
ASSLFERGTTGELF	TRBJ2-2	TRBV5-6	TRBD2
ASSPQGYNSPLH	TRBJ1-6	TRBV11-2	.
ASSLVGAPNQPQH	TRBJ1-5	TRBV5-1	.
ASSGTSGGPTDTQY	TRBJ2-3	TRBV5-1	TRBD2
SAVVGSGGTDTQY	TRBJ2-3	TRBV29-1	TRBD2
SVDPPGASDTQY	TRBJ2-3	TRBV29-1	.
ASSEAWITNTGELF	TRBJ2-2	TRBV2	.
SVPGQGATEAF	TRBJ1-1	TRBV29-1	TRBD1
SVFLRGRSYNEQF	TRBJ2-1	TRBV29-1	.
ASSQDRGEQETQY	TRBJ2-5	TRBV4-3	TRBD2
AISGGPPNEQF	TRBJ2-1	TRBV7-9	TRBD2
ASSLVSGSSYNEQF	TRBJ2-1	TRBV28	TRBD2
ASSLSLREQF	TRBJ2-1	TRBV19	.
ASRPPEGGPKGYT	TRBJ1-2	TRBV5-6	.
ASSPGGENTEAF	TRBJ1-1	TRBV6-5	.
ASRPEGQYAYGYT	TRBJ1-2	TRBV2	TRBD1
ATGQGTQY	TRBJ2-3	TRBV10-3	.
ASSYSGQETQY	TRBJ2-5	TRBV6-5	.
AWSSGAGAFTEAF	TRBJ1-1	TRBV30	.
ASERRANEKLF	TRBJ1-4	TRBV28	.
ASSLNGRNAEAF	TRBJ1-1	TRBV7-2	.
ASSPGGGEADTQY	TRBJ2-3	TRBV7-3	TRBD2